A selection of T cell receptor beta chains follows, all from one sample in a study of CD8 T cells in Susac syndrome. Using its own MiXCR run on the immunoSEQ multiplex PCR reads, TCRdb lists one record per CDR3 protein. Of 200,000 to 250,000 distinct CDR3 sequences detected, about 95% appear once; the ten largest clones hold 0.095%. The sequencing sample was made of CD4+ T cells from PBMCs. The receptors come from a human donor with multiple sclerosis. CDR3s include the opening cysteine and the closing phenylalanine or tryptophan. Fields, in order: clone size, V gene, J gene, D gene, CDR3 DNA, CDR3 protein. The D gene is left open where the match is weak. Clone size is not always given. Where it is, it says once, few, many or a class for expanded clones.

-	TRBV29-1	TRBJ2-3	TRBD1	TGCAGCGTCTCGCTGACAGGGGGCTCAGATACGCAGTATTTT	CSVSLTGGSDTQYF
-	TRBV12-3/TRBV12-4	TRBJ1-6	-	TGTGCCAGCGGGGGACCGACCTATAATTCACCCCTCCACTTT	CASGGPTYNSPLHF
-	TRBV5-4	TRBJ2-3	TRBD2	TGTGCCAGCAGCTTGATAGCGGGGGGGCAGGATACGCAGTATTTT	CASSLIAGGQDTQYF
once	TRBV4-1	TRBJ2-1	TRBD2	TGCGCCAGCAGCCAGCTAGCGGGAGGGTCCTACAATGAGCAGTTCTTC	CASSQLAGGSYNEQFF
-	TRBV11-2	TRBJ2-1	-	TGTGCCAGCTTATACCCGGGACGCTCCTACAATGAGCAGTTCTTC	CASLYPGRSYNEQFF
-	TRBV20-1	TRBJ2-7	-	TGCAGTGCCCGCGACAGAGACTACGAGCAGTACTTC	CSARDRDYEQYF
-	TRBV29-1	TRBJ2-3	TRBD1	TGCAGCGTTGAAGACCACTTCGGGACAGGGAACACAGATACGCAGTATTTT	CSVEDHFGTGNTDTQYF
-	TRBV5-4	TRBJ2-7	-	TGTGCCAGCAGCCGTGGACAGCTGAGCTCCTACGAGCAGTACTTC	CASSRGQLSSYEQYF
once	TRBV30	TRBJ2-5	-	TGTGCCTGGAAGCCACAGTTTAATAGCCAAGAGACCCAGTACTTC	CAWKPQFNSQETQYF
-	TRBV5-1	TRBJ2-7	TRBD1	TGCGCCAGCAGCTTGGAGATAGGGACAGGGGGCGAGCAGTACTTC	CASSLEIGTGGEQYF
-	TRBV29-1	TRBJ2-5	-	TGCAGCGTAGGGGTCCCCGAGACCCAGTACTTC	CSVGVPETQYF
-	TRBV7-6	TRBJ2-7	TRBD2	TGTGCCAGCAGCTTAGGGGAGCGGGAAAGCTCCTACGAGCAGTACTTC	CASSLGERESSYEQYF
-	TRBV5-1	TRBJ2-3	TRBD2	TGCGCCAGCAGCCCGGGACTAGCGGGAGGCCCCACAGATACGCAGTATTTT	CASSPGLAGGPTDTQYF
-	TRBV9	TRBJ2-1	-	TGTGCCAGCAGCGTACTCGTATCGGGGAATGAGCAGTTCTTC	CASSVLVSGNEQFF
-	TRBV3-1	TRBJ2-5	-	TGTGCCAGCAGCCAAGATAAGGCTAGCTTGAAGACCCAGTACTTC	CASSQDKASLKTQYF
once	TRBV9	TRBJ1-3	-	TGTGCCAGCAGCGTAGGAGGAGGGTACTCTGGAAACACCATATATTTT	CASSVGGGYSGNTIYF
-	TRBV4-2	TRBJ2-7	-	TGTGCCAGCAGCCTCGGAGGTGCGGCGGACGAGCAGTACTTC	CASSLGGAADEQYF
-	TRBV30	TRBJ2-2	TRBD1	TGTGCCTGGATCTGGGGGACAGGGAATGCCGGGGAGCTGTTTTTT	CAWIWGTGNAGELFF
-	TRBV20-1	TRBJ1-6	-	TGCAGTGCTAGAGAGGGGAATTCACCCCTCCACTTT	CSAREGNSPLHF
-	TRBV15	TRBJ1-2	-	TGTGCCACCAGCAGACCCCGACAGAAAGCTAACTATGGCTACACCTTC	CATSRPRQKANYGYTF
-	TRBV5-1	TRBJ2-1	-	TGCGCCAGCAGCTTGGGGTCGCAGTTCAATGAGCAGTTCTTC	CASSLGSQFNEQFF
-	TRBV7-3	TRBJ2-5	-	TGTGCCAGCAGCTTATCGAACGGACAGTTAGAGACCCAGTACTTC	CASSLSNGQLETQYF
-	TRBV4-1	TRBJ1-1	-	TGCGCCAGCCATGACATCGGTACGAACACTGAAGCTTTCTTT	CASHDIGTNTEAFF
-	TRBV20-1	TRBJ2-3	-	TGCAGTGCCTCGGGGATCACAGATACGCAGTATTTT	CSASGITDTQYF
-	TRBV3-1	TRBJ1-2	-	TGTGCCAGCAGCCAGGGTCACGGGGGGGCTAACTATGGCTACACCTTC	CASSQGHGGANYGYTF
-	TRBV30	TRBJ2-7	-	TGTGCCTGGAGTCTACAGCCCTACGAGCAGTACTTC	CAWSLQPYEQYF
-	TRBV15	TRBJ1-2	-	TGTGCCACCAGCAGAGATAGCCAGTATAACTATGGCTACACCTTC	CATSRDSQYNYGYTF
-	TRBV20-1	TRBJ2-7	-	TGCAGTGCTAGATCTGGCTACGAGCAGTACTTC	CSARSGYEQYF
-	TRBV3-1	TRBJ1-1	-	TGTGCCAGCACTGATCAGGGGAAAGGCACTGAAGCTTTCTTT	CASTDQGKGTEAFF
once	TRBV18	TRBJ2-5	-	TGTGCCAGCTCACCACCATCTAGAAGGCTTGAGACCCAGTACTTC	CASSPPSRRLETQYF
-	TRBV12-3/TRBV12-4	TRBJ2-1	-	TGTGCCAGCAGTCTCAGAACAGGGAGTGGGTTTCGGAATGAGCAGTTCTTC	CASSLRTGSGFRNEQFF
-	TRBV27	TRBJ2-7	TRBD2	TGTGCCAGCAGTTCCCTTCCGGGACTAGCGGGAATCGAGCAGTACTTC	CASSSLPGLAGIEQYF
-	TRBV25-1	TRBJ1-1	-	TGTGCCAGCAGTGGATGGGACACTGAAGCTTTCTTT	CASSGWDTEAFF
-	TRBV25-1	TRBJ2-5	TRBD2	TGTGCCAGCAGTGCTCCCGGGACTAAAAGCCAAGAGACCCAGTACTTC	CASSAPGTKSQETQYF
-	TRBV29-1	TRBJ1-5	-	TGCAGCGTTTCCCCAGGGGTAAATCAGCCCCAGCATTTT	CSVSPGVNQPQHF
-	TRBV29-1	TRBJ1-2	-	TGCAGCGTTTCCCTAACCGGGACGATCTCTGGCTACACCTTC	CSVSLTGTISGYTF
-	TRBV12-3/TRBV12-4	TRBJ2-5	TRBD2	TGTGCCAGCAGTTCTCACGGGGGGGCGCGACAAGAGACCCAGTACTTC	CASSSHGGARQETQYF
-	TRBV5-6	TRBJ2-4	-	TGTGCCAGCAGCTTGGAGGGCCAGGGGAGAAACATTCAGTACTTC	CASSLEGQGRNIQYF
-	TRBV28	TRBJ2-5	-	TGTGCCAGCAGTTCCCCCGAGACCCAGTACTTC	CASSSPETQYF
-	TRBV9	TRBJ2-2	TRBD1	TGTGCCAGCAGCGTACGGGGACAGGGCAATTTCGGGGAGCTGTTTTTT	CASSVRGQGNFGELFF
-	TRBV20-1	TRBJ2-7	TRBD1	TGCAGTGCTCCGGACAGGGGCTTTGGCGAGCAGTACTTC	CSAPDRGFGEQYF
-	TRBV28	TRBJ2-7	TRBD2	TGTGCCAGCAGTTCCCGGGGGGTCACCTACGAGCAGTACTTC	CASSSRGVTYEQYF
-	TRBV4-1	TRBJ1-3	TRBD1	TGCGCCAGCAGCCAAGTTCGGTCAGCCAGGGGGACTGGAAACACCATATATTTT	CASSQVRSARGTGNTIYF
-	TRBV5-6	TRBJ2-5	TRBD2	TGTGCCAGCAGCTGGCCTAGCGGGGGGGTAGAAGAGACCCAGTACTTC	CASSWPSGGVEETQYF
-	TRBV20-1	TRBJ1-2	-	TGCAGTGCTAGTGAGGGTGCGGGCTACACCTTC	CSASEGAGYTF
-	TRBV30	TRBJ2-3	-	TGTGCCTGGAGCGACCCCGGCGCGGGGACAGATACGCAGTATTTT	CAWSDPGAGTDTQYF